The entry below describes one T cell receptor (beta chain). From blood CD8+ and CD4+ T cells, the TCR beta chain was sequenced. This specimen comes from a study of CD8 T cells in Susac syndrome. The authors reverse transcribed roughly 0.5 to 1 ug RNA with random hexamers. TCRdb independently ran MiXCR on the immunoSEQ multiplex PCR reads; one entry per CDR3 protein. The sample consists of some 450,000 distinct CDR3 sequences, around 85% of them appearing once. V dropped 6 bases and J dropped 4; count of bases not matched to a gene: 7. Germline V gene sequence: CDR1 MDHEN, CDR2 SYDVKM. This CDR3 is 14 amino acids long.

This clonotype was obtained from a human donor with multiple sclerosis. V and J are TRBV28 and TRBJ1-1; 8 bases are a match to TRBD1. The specimen sequenced was CD8+ T cells from PBMCs. The CDR3 DNA is TGTGCCAGCAGGGACCCGGGACAGGCCACTGAAGCTTTCTTT. It encodes CASRDPGQATEAFF.